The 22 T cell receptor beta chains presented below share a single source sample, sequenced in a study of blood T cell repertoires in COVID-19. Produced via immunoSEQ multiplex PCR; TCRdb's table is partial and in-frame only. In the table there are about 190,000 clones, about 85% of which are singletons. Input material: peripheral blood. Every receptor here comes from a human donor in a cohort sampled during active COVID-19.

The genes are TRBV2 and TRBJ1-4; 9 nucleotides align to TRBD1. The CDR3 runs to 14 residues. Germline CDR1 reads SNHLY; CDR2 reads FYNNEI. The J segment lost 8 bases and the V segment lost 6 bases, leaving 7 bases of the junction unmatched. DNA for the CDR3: TGTGCCAGCAGCCGTACAGGGGGCCGAGAAAAACTGTTTTTT. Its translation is CASSRTGGREKLFF.

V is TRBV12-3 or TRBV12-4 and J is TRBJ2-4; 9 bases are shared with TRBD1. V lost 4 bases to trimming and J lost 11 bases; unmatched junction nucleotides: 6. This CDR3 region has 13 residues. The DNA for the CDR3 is TGTGCCAGCAGTTGGACAGGGGCCGAGGTTCAGTACTTC. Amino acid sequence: CASSWTGAEVQYF.

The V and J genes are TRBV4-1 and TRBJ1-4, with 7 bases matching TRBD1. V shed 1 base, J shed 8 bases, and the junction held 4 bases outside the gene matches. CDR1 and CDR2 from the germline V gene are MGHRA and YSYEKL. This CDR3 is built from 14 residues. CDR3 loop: CASSQAVQGEKLFF. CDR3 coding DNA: TGCGCCAGCAGCCAAGCGGTACAGGGGGAAAAACTGTTTTTT.

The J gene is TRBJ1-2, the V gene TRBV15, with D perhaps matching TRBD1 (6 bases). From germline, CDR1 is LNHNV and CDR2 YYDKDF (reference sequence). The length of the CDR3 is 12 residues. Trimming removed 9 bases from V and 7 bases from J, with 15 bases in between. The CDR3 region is CATRRGFGGYTF. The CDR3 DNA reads TGTGCCACTCGCAGGGGTTTCGGTGGCTACACCTTC.

The DNA of the CDR3 is TGTGCCAGCAGAACCAGGGGAAGCCTCACTGAAGCTTTCTTT. It is translated as CASRTRGSLTEAFF. The V call is TRBV2, the J call TRBJ1-1, with D possibly TRBD1 on 6 matching bases. Germline V gene data show CDR1 as SNHLY and CDR2 as FYNNEI. The CDR3 is 14 amino acids. V lost 6 bases and J lost 4, with 15 bases in between.

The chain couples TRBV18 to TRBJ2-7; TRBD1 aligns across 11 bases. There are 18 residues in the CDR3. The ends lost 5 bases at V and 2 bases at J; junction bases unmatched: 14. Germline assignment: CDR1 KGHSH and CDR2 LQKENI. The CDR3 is CASSYRDRGIKSAYEQYF. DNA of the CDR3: TGTGCCAGCTCATACCGGGACAGGGGGATTAAGTCGGCCTACGAGCAGTACTTC.

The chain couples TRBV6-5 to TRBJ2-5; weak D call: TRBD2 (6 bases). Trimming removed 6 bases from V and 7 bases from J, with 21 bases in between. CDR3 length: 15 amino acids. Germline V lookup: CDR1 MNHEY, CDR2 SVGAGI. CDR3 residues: CASSSTSIPSGTQYF. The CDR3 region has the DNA TGTGCCAGCAGCTCCACTAGCATTCCCTCGGGGACCCAGTACTTC.

Here the CDR3 reads CASSQDRAGGVGELFF. The CDR3 nucleotides read TGTGCCAGCAGCCAAGATAGAGCGGGGGGCGTCGGGGAGCTGTTTTTT. V usage is TRBV4-2 and J usage is TRBJ2-2, with TRBD2 matching 9 bases. Germline CDR1 is LGHNA and CDR2 is YNFKEQ. The CDR3 is made up of 16 amino acids. The V segment lost 0 bases and the J segment 7 bases; nucleotides outside the gene matches: 6.

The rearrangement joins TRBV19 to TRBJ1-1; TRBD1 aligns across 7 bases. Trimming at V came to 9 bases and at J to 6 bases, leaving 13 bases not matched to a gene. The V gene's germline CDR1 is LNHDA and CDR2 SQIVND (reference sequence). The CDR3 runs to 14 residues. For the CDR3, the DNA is TGTGCCAGCCTACAACGGGACAGAATCCCTGAAGCTTTCTTT. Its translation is CASLQRDRIPEAFF.

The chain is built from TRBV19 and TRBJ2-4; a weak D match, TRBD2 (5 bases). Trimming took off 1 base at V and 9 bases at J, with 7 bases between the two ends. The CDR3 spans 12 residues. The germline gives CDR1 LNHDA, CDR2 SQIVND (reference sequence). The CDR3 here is CASSIGGGIQYF. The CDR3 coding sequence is TGTGCCAGTAGTATAGGTGGAGGCATTCAGTACTTC.

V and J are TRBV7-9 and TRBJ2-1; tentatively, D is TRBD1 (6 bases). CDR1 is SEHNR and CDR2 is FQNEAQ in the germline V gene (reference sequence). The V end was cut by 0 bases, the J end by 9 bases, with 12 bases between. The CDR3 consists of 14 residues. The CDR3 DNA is TGTGCCAGCAGCTTAGCCGGGACATCAAGTGAGCAGTTCTTC. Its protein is CASSLAGTSSEQFF.

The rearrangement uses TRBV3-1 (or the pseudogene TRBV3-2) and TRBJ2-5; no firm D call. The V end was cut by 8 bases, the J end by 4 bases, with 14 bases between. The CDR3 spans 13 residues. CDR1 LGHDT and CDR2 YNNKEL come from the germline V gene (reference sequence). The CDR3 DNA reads TGTGCCAGCGGCCGGAGTATGGGAGAGACCCAGTACTTC. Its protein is CASGRSMGETQYF.

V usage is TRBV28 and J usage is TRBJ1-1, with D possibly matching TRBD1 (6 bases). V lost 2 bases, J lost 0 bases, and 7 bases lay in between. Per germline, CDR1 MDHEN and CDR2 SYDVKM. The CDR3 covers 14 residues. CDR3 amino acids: CASSLGQMNTEAFF. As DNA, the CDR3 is TGTGCCAGCAGTTTAGGACAGATGAACACTGAAGCTTTCTTT.

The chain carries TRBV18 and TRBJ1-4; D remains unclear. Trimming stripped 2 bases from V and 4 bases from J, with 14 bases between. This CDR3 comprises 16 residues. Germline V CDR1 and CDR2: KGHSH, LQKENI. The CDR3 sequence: CASSPNSLGSNEKLFF. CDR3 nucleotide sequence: TGTGCCAGCTCACCAAATTCCCTGGGGAGTAATGAAAAACTGTTTTTT. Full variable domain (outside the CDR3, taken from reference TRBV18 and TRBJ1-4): NAGVMQNPRHLVRRRGQEARLRCSPMKGHSHVYWYRQLPEEGLKFMVYLQKENIIDESGMPKERFSAEFPKEGPSILRIQQVVRGDSAAYFCASSPNSLGSNEKLFFGSGTQLSVL.

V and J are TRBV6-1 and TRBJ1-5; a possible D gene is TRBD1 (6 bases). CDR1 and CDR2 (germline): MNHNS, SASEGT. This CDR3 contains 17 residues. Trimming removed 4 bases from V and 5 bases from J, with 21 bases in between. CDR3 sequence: CASSGKGQTGGHQPQHF. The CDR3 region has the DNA TGTGCCAGCAGTGGAAAGGGGCAGACGGGGGGCCATCAGCCCCAGCATTTT.

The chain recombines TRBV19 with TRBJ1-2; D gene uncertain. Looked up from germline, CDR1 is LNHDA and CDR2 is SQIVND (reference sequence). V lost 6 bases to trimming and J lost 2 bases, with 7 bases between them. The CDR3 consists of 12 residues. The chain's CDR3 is CASRRSNYGYTF. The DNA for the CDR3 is TGTGCCAGTAGAAGGAGCAACTATGGCTACACCTTC.

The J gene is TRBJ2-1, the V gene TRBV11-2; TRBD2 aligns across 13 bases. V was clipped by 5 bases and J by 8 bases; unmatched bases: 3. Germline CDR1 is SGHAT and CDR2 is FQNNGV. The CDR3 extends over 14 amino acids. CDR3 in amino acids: CASSRTSGSDEQFF. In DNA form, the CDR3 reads TGTGCCAGCAGCCGGACTAGCGGGAGCGATGAGCAGTTCTTC.

In DNA form, the CDR3 reads TGTGCCTGGAGTGTAGTGGCACAAGAGACCCAGTACTTC. Translating gives CAWSVVAQETQYF. The V gene is TRBV30, the J gene TRBJ2-5; D is unresolved. This CDR3 has 13 amino acids. The germline V gene has CDR1 GTSNPN and CDR2 SVGIG (reference sequence). V was clipped by 0 bases and J by 2 bases, with 7 bases between them.

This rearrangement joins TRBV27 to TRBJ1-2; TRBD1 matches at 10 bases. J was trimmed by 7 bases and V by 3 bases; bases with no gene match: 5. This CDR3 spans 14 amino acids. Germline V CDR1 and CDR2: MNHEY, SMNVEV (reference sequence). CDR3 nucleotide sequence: TGTGCCAGCAGTTTTGGGGGGACAGGGGCTGGCTACACCTTC. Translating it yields CASSFGGTGAGYTF.

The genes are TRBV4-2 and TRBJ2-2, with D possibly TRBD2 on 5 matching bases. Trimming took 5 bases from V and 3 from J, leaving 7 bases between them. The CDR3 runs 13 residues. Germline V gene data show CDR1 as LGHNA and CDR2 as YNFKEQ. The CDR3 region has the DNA TGTGCCAGCAGCTACGGGGACACCGGGGAGCTGTTTTTT. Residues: CASSYGDTGELFF.

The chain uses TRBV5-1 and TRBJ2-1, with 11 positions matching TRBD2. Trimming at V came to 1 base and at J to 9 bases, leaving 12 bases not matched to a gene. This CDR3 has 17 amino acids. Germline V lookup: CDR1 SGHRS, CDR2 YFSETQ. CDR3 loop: CASSLPTLAGAGGEQFF. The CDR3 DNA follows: TGCGCCAGCAGCTTGCCCACACTAGCGGGGGCAGGCGGTGAGCAGTTCTTC.

The CDR3 region has the DNA TGTGCCAGCAGCCGGGCCACAGGCTTCACTGAAGCTTTCTTT. This gives the protein CASSRATGFTEAFF. V is TRBV7-8 and J is TRBJ1-1; D possibly corresponds to TRBD1 (5 bases). CDR1 and CDR2 (germline): SGHVS, FQNEAQ. V shed 5 bases and J shed 4 bases, with 14 bases lying between them. CDR3 length: 14 residues.